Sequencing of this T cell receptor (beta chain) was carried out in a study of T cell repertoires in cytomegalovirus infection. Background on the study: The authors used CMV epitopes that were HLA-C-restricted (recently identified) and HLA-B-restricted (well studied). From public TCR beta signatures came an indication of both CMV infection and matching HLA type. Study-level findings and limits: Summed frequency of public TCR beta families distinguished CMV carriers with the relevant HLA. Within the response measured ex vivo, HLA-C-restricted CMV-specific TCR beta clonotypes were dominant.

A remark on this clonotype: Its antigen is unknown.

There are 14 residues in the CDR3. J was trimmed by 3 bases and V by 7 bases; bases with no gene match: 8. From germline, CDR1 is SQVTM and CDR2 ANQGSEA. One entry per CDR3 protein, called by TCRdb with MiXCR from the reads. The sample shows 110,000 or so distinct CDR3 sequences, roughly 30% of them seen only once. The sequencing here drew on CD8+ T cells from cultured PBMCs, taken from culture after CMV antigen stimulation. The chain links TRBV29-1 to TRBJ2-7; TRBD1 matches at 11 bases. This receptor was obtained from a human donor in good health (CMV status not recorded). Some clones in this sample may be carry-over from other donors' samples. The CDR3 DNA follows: TGCAGCGCTTTAAGGGACAGGGGGAACTACGAGCAGTACTTC. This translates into CSALRDRGNYEQYF.